These 2 T cell receptor beta chains share one sample of origin, sequenced in a study of T cell changes during pregnancy in multiple sclerosis. Only in-frame clones appear in the TCRdb table, and some are missing; sequencing was by immunoSEQ multiplex PCR. The table includes just over 80,000 clones, about 95% detected once. The sample consisted of peripheral blood, taken in the second trimester of pregnancy. The receptors originated from a female donor with multiple sclerosis, enrolled in a pregnancy study.

The chain has TRBV27 and TRBJ2-1; weak D call: TRBD2 (7 bases). Trimming left V 3 bases short and J 3 bases short, with 12 bases between. The CDR3 has 15 residues. CDR1 is MNHEY, CDR2 SMNVEV, per germline (reference sequence). This chain's CDR3 is CASSFGGGRYNEQFF. CDR3 bases: TGTGCCAGCAGTTTCGGCGGGGGCCGCTACAATGAGCAGTTCTTC.

The chain joins TRBV4-3 to TRBJ1-2; 7 bases align to TRBD1. Germline V gene lookup returns CDR1 LGHNA and CDR2 YSLEER. This CDR3 is built from 13 residues. Unmatched junction bases numbered 3, after V lost 2 bases and J lost 6 bases. The CDR3 DNA follows: TGCGCCAGCAGCCAAAATGGACAGGATGGCTACACCTTC. It yields the protein CASSQNGQDGYTF.